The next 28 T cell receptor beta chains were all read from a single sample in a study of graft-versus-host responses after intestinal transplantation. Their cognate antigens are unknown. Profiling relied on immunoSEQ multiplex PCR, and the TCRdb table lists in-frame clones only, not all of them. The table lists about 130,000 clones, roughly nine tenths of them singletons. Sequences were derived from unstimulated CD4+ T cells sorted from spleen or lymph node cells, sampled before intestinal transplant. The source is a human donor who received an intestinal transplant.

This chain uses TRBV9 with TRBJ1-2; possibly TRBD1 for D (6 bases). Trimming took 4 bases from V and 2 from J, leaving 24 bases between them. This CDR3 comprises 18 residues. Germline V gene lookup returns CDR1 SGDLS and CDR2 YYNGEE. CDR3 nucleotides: TGTGCCAGCAGCAGACAACCTGAGGCCGGGGGCGGGAACTATGGCTACACCTTC. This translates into CASSRQPEAGGGNYGYTF.

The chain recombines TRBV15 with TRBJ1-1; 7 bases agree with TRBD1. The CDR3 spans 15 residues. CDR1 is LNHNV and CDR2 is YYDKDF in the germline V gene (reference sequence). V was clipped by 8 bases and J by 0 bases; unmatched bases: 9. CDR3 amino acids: CATYPGGAMNTEAFF. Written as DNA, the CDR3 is TGTGCCACCTACCCAGGGGGGGCTATGAACACTGAAGCTTTCTTT. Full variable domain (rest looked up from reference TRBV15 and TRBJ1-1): DAMVIQNPRYQVTQFGKPVTLSCSQTLNHNVMYWYQQKSSQAPKLLFHYYDKDFNNEADTPDNFQSRRPNTSFCFLDIRSPGLGDTAMYLCATYPGGAMNTEAFFGQGTRLTVV.

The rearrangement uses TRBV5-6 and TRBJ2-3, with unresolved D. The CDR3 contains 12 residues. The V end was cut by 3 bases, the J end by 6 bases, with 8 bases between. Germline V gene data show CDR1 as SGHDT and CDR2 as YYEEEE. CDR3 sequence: CASSSWADTQYF. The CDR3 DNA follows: TGTGCCAGCAGCTCATGGGCGGATACGCAGTATTTT.

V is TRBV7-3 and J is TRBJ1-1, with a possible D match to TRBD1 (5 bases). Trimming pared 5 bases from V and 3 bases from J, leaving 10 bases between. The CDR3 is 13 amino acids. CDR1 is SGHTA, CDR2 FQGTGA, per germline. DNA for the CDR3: TGTGCCAGCAGCCCGGACACCTACACTGAAGCTTTCTTT. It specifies CASSPDTYTEAFF.

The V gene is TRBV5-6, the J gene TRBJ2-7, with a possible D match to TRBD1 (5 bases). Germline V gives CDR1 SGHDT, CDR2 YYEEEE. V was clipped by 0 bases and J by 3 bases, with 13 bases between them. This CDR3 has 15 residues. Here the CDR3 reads CASSLGQGTFYEQYF. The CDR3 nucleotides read TGTGCCAGCAGCTTGGGTCAGGGAACGTTCTACGAGCAGTACTTC.

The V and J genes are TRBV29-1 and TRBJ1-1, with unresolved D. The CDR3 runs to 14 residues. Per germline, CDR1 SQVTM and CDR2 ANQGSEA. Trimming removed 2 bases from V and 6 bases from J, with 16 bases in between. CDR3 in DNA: TGCAGCGTTGAATATGATCGGATTACCCCTGAAGCTTTCTTT. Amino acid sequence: CSVEYDRITPEAFF.

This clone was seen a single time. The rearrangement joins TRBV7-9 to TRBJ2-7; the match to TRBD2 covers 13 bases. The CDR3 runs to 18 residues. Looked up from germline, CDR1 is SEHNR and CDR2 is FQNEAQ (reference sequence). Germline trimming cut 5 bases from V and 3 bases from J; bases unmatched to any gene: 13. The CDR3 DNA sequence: TGTGCCAGCAGCCAATTCTGGACTAGCGGGGGAGTCCTCTACGAGCAGTACTTC. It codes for CASSQFWTSGGVLYEQYF.

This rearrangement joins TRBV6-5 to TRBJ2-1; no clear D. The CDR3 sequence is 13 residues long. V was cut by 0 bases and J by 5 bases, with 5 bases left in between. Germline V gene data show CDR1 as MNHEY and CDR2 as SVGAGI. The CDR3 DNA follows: TGTGCCAGCAGTTACTCGGGTAACAATGAGCAGTTCTTC. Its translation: CASSYSGNNEQFF.

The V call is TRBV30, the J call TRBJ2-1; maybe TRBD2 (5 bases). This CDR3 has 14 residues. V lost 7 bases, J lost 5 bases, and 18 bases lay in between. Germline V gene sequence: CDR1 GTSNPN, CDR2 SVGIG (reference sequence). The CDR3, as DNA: TGTGCCTCGCTCACGAGCGGCAAACACAATGAGCAGTTCTTC. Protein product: CASLTSGKHNEQFF.

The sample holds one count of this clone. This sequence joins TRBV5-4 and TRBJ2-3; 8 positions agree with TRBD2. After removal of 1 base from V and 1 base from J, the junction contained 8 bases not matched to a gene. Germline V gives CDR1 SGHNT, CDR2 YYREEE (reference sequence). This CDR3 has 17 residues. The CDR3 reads CASSLKRGINRTDTQYF. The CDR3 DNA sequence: TGTGCCAGCAGCTTGAAGCGGGGGATCAATCGCACAGATACGCAGTATTTT.

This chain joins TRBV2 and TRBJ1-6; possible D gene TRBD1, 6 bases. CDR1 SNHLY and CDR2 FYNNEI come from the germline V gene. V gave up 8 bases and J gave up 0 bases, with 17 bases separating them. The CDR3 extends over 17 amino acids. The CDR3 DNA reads TGTGCCAGCCTCCTGGGAGGGGGGAGCTCCTATAATTCACCCCTCCACTTT. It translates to CASLLGGGSSYNSPLHF.

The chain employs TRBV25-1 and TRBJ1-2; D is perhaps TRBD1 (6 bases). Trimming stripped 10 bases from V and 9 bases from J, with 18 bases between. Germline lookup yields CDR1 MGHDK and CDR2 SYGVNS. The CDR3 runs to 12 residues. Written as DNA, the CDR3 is TGTGCCACCACCGCTAGACAGGAGCGCTACACCTTC. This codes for CATTARQERYTF.

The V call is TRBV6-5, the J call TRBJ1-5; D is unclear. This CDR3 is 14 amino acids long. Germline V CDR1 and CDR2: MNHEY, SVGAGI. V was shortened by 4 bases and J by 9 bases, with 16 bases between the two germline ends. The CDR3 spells CASSFALSGRPQHF. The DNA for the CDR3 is TGTGCCAGCAGTTTCGCCCTATCGGGGAGGCCCCAGCATTTT.

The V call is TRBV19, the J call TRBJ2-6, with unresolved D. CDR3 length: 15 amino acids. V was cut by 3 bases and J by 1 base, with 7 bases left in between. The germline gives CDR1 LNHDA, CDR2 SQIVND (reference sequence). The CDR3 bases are TGTGCCAGTAGTATCTTCAAGTCTGGGGCCAACGTCCTGACTTTC. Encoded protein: CASSIFKSGANVLTF.

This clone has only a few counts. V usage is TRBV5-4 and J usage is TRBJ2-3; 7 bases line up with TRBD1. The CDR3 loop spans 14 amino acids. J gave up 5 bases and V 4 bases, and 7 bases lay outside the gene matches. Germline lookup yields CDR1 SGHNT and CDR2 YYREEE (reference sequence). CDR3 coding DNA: TGTGCCAGCAGCCTACGACAGGGCGGAGATACGCAGTATTTT. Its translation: CASSLRQGGDTQYF. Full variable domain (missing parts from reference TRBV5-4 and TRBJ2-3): ETGVTQSPTHLIKTRGQQVTLRCSSQSGHNTVSWYQQALGQGPQFIFQYYREEENGRGNFPPRFSGLQFPNYSSELNVNALELDDSALYLCASSLRQGGDTQYFGPGTRLTVL.

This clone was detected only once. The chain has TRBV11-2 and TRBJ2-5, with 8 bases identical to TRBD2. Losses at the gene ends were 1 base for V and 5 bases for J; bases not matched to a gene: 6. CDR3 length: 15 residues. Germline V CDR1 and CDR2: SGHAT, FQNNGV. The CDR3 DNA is TGTGCCAGCAGCTTAGGCGGGACTAGGGGGGAGACCCAGTACTTC. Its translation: CASSLGGTRGETQYF.

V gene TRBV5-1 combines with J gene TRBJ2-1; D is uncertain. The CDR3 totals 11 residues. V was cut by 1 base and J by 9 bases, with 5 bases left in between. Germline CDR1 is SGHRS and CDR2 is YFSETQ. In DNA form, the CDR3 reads TGCGCCAGCAGCTTGACTGCTGAGCAGTTCTTC. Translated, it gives CASSLTAEQFF. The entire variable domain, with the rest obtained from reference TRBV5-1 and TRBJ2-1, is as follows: KAGVTQTPRYLIKTRGQQVTLSCSPISGHRSVSWYQQTPGQGLQFLFEYFSETQRNKGNFPGRFSGRQFSNSRSEMNVSTLELGDSALYLCASSLTAEQFFGPGTRLTVL.

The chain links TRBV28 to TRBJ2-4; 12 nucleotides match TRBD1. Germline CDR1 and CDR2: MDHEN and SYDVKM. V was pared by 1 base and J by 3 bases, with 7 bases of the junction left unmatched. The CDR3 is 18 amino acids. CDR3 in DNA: TGTGCCAGCAGTTTATTCGGGACAGGGGGCCCCCTCAAAAACATTCAGTACTTC. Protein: CASSLFGTGGPLKNIQYF.

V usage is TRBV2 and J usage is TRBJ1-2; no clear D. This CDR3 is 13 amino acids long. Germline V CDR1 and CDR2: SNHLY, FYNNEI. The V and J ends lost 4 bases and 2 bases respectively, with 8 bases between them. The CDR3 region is CASSVADNYGYTF. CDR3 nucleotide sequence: TGTGCCAGCAGTGTTGCAGACAACTATGGCTACACCTTC.

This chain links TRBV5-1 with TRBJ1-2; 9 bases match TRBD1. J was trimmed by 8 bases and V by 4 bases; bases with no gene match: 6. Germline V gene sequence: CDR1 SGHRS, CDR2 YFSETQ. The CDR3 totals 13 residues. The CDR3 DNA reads TGCGCCAGCAGCCTACGACAGGGGGAAGGCTACACCTTC. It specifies CASSLRQGEGYTF.

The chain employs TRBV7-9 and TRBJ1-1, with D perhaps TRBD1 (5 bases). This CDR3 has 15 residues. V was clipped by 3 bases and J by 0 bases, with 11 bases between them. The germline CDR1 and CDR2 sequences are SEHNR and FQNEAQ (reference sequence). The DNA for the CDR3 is TGTGCCAGCAGCTTTCAGGGATCCGTGAACACTGAAGCTTTCTTT. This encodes CASSFQGSVNTEAFF.

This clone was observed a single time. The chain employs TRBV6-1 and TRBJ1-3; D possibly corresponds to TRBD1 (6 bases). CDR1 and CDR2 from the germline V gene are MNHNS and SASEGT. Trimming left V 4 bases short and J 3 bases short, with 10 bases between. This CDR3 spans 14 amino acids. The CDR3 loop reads CASSGAGVGNTIYF. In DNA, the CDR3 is TGTGCCAGCAGTGGGGCAGGGGTTGGAAACACCATATATTTT.

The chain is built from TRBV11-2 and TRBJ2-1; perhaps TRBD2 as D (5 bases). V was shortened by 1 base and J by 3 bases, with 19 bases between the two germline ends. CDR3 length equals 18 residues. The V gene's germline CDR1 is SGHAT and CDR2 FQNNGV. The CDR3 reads CASSLATIATGLYNEQFF. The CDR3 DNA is TGTGCCAGCAGCTTAGCCACCATCGCGACTGGACTCTACAATGAGCAGTTCTTC.

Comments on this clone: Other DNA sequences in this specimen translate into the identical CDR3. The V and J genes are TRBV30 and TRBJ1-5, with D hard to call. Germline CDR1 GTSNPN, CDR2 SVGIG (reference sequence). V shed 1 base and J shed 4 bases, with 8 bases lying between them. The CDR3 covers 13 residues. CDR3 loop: CAWSGTSNQPQHF. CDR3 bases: TGTGCCTGGAGTGGCACATCAAATCAGCCCCAGCATTTT.

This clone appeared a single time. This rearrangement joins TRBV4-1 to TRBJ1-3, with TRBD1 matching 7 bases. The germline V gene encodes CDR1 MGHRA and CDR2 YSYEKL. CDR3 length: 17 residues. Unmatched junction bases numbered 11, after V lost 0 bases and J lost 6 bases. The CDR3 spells CASSQEGNRGTINTIYF. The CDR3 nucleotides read TGCGCCAGCAGCCAAGAGGGGAACAGGGGAACCATAAACACCATATATTTT.

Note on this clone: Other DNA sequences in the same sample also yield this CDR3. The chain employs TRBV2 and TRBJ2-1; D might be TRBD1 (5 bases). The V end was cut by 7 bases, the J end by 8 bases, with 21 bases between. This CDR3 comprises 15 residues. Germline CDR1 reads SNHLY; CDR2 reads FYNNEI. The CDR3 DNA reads TGTGCCAGCATATGGGGATTAGGGGATGAGCATGAGCAGTTCTTC. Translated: CASIWGLGDEHEQFF.

The CDR3 region has the DNA TGTGCCAGCTCACCACCAAGGACAGGGGCCGGATCTAATGAAAAACTGTTTTTT. This codes for CASSPPRTGAGSNEKLFF. J is TRBJ1-4 and V is TRBV18; 9 bases match TRBD1. The CDR3 length is 18 residues. Germline V gene sequence: CDR1 KGHSH, CDR2 LQKENI. Trimming cost V 0 bases and J 3 bases; bases outside gene matches: 8. Supplemented by reference TRBV18 and TRBJ1-4, the full variable domain reads NAGVMQNPRHLVRRRGQEARLRCSPMKGHSHVYWYRQLPEEGLKFMVYLQKENIIDESGMPKERFSAEFPKEGPSILRIQQVVRGDSAAYFCASSPPRTGAGSNEKLFFGSGTQLSVL.

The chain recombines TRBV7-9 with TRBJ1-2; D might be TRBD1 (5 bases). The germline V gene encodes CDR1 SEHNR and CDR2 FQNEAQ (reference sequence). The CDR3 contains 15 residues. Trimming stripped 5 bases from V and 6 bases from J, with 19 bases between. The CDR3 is CASSPYGGGVDGYTF. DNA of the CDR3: TGTGCCAGCAGCCCTTATGGGGGAGGGGTCGATGGCTACACCTTC.